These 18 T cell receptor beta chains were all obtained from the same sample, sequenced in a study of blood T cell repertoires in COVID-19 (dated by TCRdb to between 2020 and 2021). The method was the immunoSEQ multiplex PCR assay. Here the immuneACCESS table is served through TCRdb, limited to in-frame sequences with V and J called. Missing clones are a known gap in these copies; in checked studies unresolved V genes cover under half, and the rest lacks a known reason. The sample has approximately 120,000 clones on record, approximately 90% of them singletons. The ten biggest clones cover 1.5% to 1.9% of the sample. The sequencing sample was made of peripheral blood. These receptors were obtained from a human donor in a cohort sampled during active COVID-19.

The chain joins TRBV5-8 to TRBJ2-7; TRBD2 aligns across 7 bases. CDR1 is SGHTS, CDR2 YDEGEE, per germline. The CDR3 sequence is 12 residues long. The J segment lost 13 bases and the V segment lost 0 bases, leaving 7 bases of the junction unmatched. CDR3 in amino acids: CASSLGAAGVYF. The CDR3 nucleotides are TGTGCCAGCAGCTTGGGAGCGGCGGGGGTCTACTTC.

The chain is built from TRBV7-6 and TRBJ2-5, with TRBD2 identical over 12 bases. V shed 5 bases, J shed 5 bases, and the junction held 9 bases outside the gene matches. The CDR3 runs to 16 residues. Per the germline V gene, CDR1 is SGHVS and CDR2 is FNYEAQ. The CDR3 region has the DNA TGTGCCAGCAGCAAACCTAGCGGGGGGGCCCCGGAGACCCAGTACTTC. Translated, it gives CASSKPSGGAPETQYF.

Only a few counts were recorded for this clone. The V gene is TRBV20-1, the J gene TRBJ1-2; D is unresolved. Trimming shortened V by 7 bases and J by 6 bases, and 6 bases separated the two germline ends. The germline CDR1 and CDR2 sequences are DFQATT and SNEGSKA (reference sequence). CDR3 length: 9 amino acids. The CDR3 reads CSGADGYTF. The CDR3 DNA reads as TGCAGTGGGGCAGATGGCTACACCTTC.

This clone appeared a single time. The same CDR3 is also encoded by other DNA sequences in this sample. The CDR3 DNA reads as TGTGCCAGCAGCCAAACAACATCCGGGACTAACTCCTACGAGCAGTACTTC. Amino acid sequence: CASSQTTSGTNSYEQYF. The chain has TRBV3-1 (or the pseudogene TRBV3-2) and TRBJ2-7; 7 positions agree with TRBD2. The germline CDR1 and CDR2 sequences are LGHDT and YNNKEL (reference sequence). CDR3 length: 17 residues. V shed 2 bases, J shed 0 bases, and the junction held 10 bases outside the gene matches.

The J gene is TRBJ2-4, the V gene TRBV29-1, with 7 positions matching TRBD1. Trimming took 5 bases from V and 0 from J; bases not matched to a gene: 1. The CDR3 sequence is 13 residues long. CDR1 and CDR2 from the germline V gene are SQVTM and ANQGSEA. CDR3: CSVRQGAKNIQYF. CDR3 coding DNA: TGCAGCGTTCGACAGGGAGCCAAAAACATTCAGTACTTC. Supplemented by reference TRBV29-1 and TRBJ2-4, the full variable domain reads SAVISQKPSRDICQRGTSLTIQCQVDSQVTMMFWYRQQPGQSLTLIATANQGSEATYESGFVIDKFPISRPNLTFSTLTVSNMSPEDSSIYLCSVRQGAKNIQYFGAGTRLSVL.

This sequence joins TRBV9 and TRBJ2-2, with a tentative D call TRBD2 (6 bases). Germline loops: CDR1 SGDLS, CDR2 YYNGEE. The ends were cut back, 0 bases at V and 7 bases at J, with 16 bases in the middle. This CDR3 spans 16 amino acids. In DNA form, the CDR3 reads TGTGCCAGCAGCGTAGCGGCAGGGAGGACGTTCGGGGAGCTGTTTTTT. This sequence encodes CASSVAAGRTFGELFF.

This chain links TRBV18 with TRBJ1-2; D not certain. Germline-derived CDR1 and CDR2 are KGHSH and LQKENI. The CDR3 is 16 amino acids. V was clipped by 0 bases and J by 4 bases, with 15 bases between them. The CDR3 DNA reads TGTGCCAGCTCACCACCGGGCGCGGGTCCCTCCTATGGCTACACCTTC. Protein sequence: CASSPPGAGPSYGYTF.

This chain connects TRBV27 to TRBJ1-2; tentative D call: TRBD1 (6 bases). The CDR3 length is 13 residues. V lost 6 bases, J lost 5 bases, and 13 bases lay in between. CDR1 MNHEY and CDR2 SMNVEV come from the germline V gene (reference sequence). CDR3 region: CASRLGGAYGYTF. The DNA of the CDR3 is TGTGCCAGCAGACTGGGGGGGGCGTATGGCTACACCTTC.

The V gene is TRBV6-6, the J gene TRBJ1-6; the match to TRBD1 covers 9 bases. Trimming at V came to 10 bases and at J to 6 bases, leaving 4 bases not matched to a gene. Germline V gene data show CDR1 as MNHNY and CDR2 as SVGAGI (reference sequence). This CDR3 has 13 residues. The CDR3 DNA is TGTGCCATAACAGGGGGCTTTAATTCACCCCTCCACTTT. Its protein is CAITGGFNSPLHF.

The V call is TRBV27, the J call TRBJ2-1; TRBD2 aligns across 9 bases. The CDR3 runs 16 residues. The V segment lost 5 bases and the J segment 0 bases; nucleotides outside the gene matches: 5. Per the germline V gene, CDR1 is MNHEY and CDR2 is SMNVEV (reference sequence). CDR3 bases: TGTGCCAGCAGTACCAGCGGGAGGTCCTCCTACAATGAGCAGTTCTTC. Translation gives CASSTSGRSSYNEQFF.

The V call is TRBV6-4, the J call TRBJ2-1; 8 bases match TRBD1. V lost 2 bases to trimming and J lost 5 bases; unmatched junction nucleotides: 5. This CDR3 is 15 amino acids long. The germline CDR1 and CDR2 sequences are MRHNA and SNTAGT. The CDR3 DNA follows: TGTGCCAGCAGTGACGGGACAGGCACACACAATGAGCAGTTCTTC. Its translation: CASSDGTGTHNEQFF.

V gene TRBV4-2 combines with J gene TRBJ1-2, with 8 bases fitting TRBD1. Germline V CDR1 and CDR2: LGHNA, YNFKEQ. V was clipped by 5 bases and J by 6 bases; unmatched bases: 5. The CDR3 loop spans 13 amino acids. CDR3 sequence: CASSAGQGHGYTF. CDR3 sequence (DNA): TGTGCCAGCAGCGCCGGACAGGGACATGGCTACACCTTC.

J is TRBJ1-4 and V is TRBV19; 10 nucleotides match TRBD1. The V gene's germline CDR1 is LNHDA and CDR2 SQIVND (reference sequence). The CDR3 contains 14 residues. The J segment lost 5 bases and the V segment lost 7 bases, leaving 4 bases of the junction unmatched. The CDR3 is CASMRTGGNEKLFF. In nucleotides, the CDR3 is TGTGCCAGTATGAGGACAGGGGGGAATGAAAAACTGTTTTTT.

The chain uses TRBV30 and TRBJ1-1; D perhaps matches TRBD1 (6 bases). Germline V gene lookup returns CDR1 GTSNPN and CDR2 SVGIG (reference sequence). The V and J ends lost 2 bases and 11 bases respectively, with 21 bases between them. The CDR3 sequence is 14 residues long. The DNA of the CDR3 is TGTGCCTGGAGTCTCGGGAGGACAGTCGCCAACGCTTTCTTT. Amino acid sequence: CAWSLGRTVANAFF.

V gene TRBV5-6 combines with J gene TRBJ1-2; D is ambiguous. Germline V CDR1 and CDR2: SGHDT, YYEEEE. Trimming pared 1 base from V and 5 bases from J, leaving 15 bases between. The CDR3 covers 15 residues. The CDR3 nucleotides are TGTGCCAGCAGCTTGAGTATGCGCCAGACTTATGGCTACACCTTC. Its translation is CASSLSMRQTYGYTF.

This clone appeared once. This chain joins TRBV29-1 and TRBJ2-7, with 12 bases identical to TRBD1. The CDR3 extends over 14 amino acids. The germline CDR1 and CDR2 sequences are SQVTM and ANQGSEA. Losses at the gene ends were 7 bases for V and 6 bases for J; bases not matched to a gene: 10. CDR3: CSAYLGTGGGEQYF. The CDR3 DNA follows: TGCAGCGCGTACCTCGGGACAGGGGGCGGCGAGCAGTACTTC.

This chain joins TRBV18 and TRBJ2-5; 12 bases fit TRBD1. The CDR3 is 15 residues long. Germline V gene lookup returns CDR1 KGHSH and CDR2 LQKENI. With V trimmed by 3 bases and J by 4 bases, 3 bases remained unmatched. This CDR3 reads CASSPGTGGAETQYF. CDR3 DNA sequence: TGTGCCAGCTCACCCGGGACAGGGGGCGCAGAGACCCAGTACTTC.

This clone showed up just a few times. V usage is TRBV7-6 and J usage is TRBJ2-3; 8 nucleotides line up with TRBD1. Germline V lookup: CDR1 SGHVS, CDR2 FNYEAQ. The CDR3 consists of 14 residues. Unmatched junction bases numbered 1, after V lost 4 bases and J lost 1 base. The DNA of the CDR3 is TGTGCCAGCAGCTCGGGACAGGGCACAGATACGCAGTATTTT. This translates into CASSSGQGTDTQYF.